The source of this T cell receptor beta chain is a study of blood T cell repertoires in COVID-19. Study overall: Researchers got acute and convalescent COVID-19 samples from the United States, Italy and Spain. From T cells, B-cell-depleted T cells, or PBMCs came the material, which was cDNA or gDNA.

Only one count was recorded for this clone. Trimming took 3 bases from V and 4 from J, leaving 9 bases between them. The CDR3 is 13 amino acids. CDR1 SNHLY and CDR2 FYNNEI come from the germline V gene. As originally analysed: By means of reference gene primer amplification, nucleated cell counts were estimated. Sequenced by immunoSEQ multiplex PCR; TCRdb stores in-frame clones only, minus some. V and J calls and clone size are as listed in that table; D and trimming were resolved from the DNA. The table includes about 250,000 clones, 75% to 90% detected once. The chain carries TRBV2 and TRBJ1-2; D is undetermined. This sequence was found in a middle-aged man with acute or convalescent COVID-19. Material for sequencing was peripheral blood. The CDR3 protein is CASSDSSSYGYTF. The DNA of the CDR3 is TGTGCCAGCAGTGACAGTTCCTCCTATGGCTACACCTTC.